These T cell receptor beta chains were read from a single sample in a study of beta chain features in type 1 diabetes. TCRdb's table, derived via immunoSEQ multiplex PCR, lists solely in-frame clones and lacks some. This table has 300,000 to 350,000 clones, approximately 13% appearing once. The sequencing input was naive CD4+ T cells from blood. The source of these receptors is a woman under 30 with type 1 diabetes. Both conserved end residues are part of each CDR3. D genes are given only for firm matches. A row's size may be missing; if present it is once, few, many or a size class.

>-|TRBJ2-1|13|TRBV5-8|-
TGTGCCAGCAGCTCTTCGGGAGCGTGGGAGCAGTTCTTC
CASSSSGAWEQFF
>-|TRBJ2-1|14|TRBV11-2|TRBD2
TGTGCCAGCAGCTCGCCCAGCGGGAGGGATGAGCAGTTCTTC
CASSSPSGRDEQFF
>few|TRBJ1-2|12|TRBV9|TRBD1
TGTGCCAGCAGCGGGGGACAGGCAAAATACACCTTC
CASSGGQAKYTF
>-|TRBJ1-1|16|TRBV27|TRBD1
TGTGCCAGCAGTTTATGGACAGGGGGCATGAACACTGAAGCTTTCTTT
CASSLWTGGMNTEAFF
>-|TRBJ2-2|15|TRBV6-5|TRBD2
TGTGCCAGCAAAACAAGCGGGAGTCCCGCCGGGGAGCTGTTTTTT
CASKTSGSPAGELFF
>-|TRBJ1-1|15|TRBV18|-
TGTGCCAGCTCACCTAAGGGACACGCGAACACTGAAGCTTTCTTT
CASSPKGHANTEAFF
>few|TRBJ2-6|16|TRBV19|-
TGTGCCAGTAGTATTGTTAGACACTCTGGGGCCAACGTCCTGACTTTC
CASSIVRHSGANVLTF
>few|TRBJ2-1|14|TRBV29-1|-
TGCAGCGTCAATCCCGGGACTGGCTACAATGAGCAGTTCTTC
CSVNPGTGYNEQFF
>-|TRBJ2-7|16|TRBV7-9|TRBD1
TGTGCCAGCAGCCAGGGACAGGGGGCGGTTGACTACGAGCAGTACTTC
CASSQGQGAVDYEQYF
>few|TRBJ1-1|11|TRBV30|-
TGTGCCTGGAGTACCTACCATGAAGCTTTCTTT
CAWSTYHEAFF
>few|TRBJ2-1|17|TRBV28|-
TGTGCCAGCAGGCGACTAGAAACCTCGGCGGTGGCTCTTGAGCAGTTCTTC
CASRRLETSAVALEQFF
>few|TRBJ1-1|15|TRBV4-3|-
TGCGCCAGCAGCCAAGAAACAGGGAAGGGCACTGAAGCTTTCTTT
CASSQETGKGTEAFF
>-|TRBJ2-3|15|TRBV6-5|TRBD2
TGTGCCAGCAGTCCGGGACTAGCGGGCACAGATACGCAGTATTTT
CASSPGLAGTDTQYF
>-|TRBJ1-5|15|TRBV27|-
TGTGCCAGCAGTTTAAGCGCAGGGCTGACTCAGCCCCAGCATTTT
CASSLSAGLTQPQHF
>few|TRBJ2-2|14|TRBV29-1|-
TGCAGCGTTTACGGGAATACGAACACCGGGGAGCTGTTTTTT
CSVYGNTNTGELFF
>few|TRBJ2-5|14|TRBV18|-
TGTGCCAGCTCACCGCGTAACTCCGGGAAGACCCAGTACTTC
CASSPRNSGKTQYF
>few|TRBJ2-1|15|TRBV7-2|-
TGTGCCAGCAGTCTCAGCGTAAGCTCCTACAATGAGCAGTTCTTC
CASSLSVSSYNEQFF
>-|TRBJ2-1|15|TRBV7-9|TRBD2
TGTGCCAGCAGCTTAATTGGGAGGGCCGGGGGTGAGCAGTTCTTC
CASSLIGRAGGEQFF
>-|TRBJ2-1|15|TRBV29-1|TRBD2
TGCAGCGTTCGGGGACTAGCGGGAGCCATAAATGAGCAGTTCTTC
CSVRGLAGAINEQFF
>-|TRBJ2-2|15|TRBV7-2|-
TGTGCCAGCAGCCAACCGGGACTGCCGACCGGGGAGCTGTTTTTT
CASSQPGLPTGELFF
>-|TRBJ2-1|15|TRBV9|TRBD2
TGTGCCAGCAGCCCCCTGGATCTAGCGGGTAATGAGCAGTTCTTC
CASSPLDLAGNEQFF
>-|TRBJ2-3|15|TRBV6-5|TRBD2
TGTGCCAGCAGCCCGGGACTAGCGGGAGAGGATACGCAGTATTTT
CASSPGLAGEDTQYF
>few|TRBJ2-7|18|TRBV11-2|TRBD2
TGTGCCAGCAGCTTAGATCTTGGGACTAGCGGGAGGAACTACGAGCAGTACTTC
CASSLDLGTSGRNYEQYF
>few|TRBJ2-1|15|TRBV5-1|TRBD2
TGCGCCAGCAGCCCGGGACTAGCGGGAAACTATGAGCAGTTCTTC
CASSPGLAGNYEQFF
>few|TRBJ2-7|14|TRBV19|TRBD1
TGTGCCAGTAGTCATAGACAGGGAGCCTACGAGCAGTACTTC
CASSHRQGAYEQYF
>-|TRBJ1-2|12|TRBV28|-
TGTGCCAGCAGTCCCCCGGGGGGAGGCTACACCTTC
CASSPPGGGYTF
>-|TRBJ2-5|14|TRBV19|TRBD2
TGTGCCAGTAAGCCACTAGCGGGCCAAGAGACCCAGTACTTC
CASKPLAGQETQYF
>few|TRBJ2-6|19|TRBV10-3|-
TGTGCCATCAGTGATTCCCAGGGGCGATCCCCTTCTGGGGCCAACGTCCTGACTTTC
CAISDSQGRSPSGANVLTF
>-|TRBJ1-2|16|TRBV28|TRBD1
TGTGCCAGCAGCCTTACAGGGGGCCAACCCTTCTATGGCTACACCTTC
CASSLTGGQPFYGYTF
>few|TRBJ2-1|14|TRBV18|TRBD1
TGTGCCAGCTCACCCCGGGACAGCTACAATGAGCAGTTCTTC
CASSPRDSYNEQFF
>few|TRBJ1-4|19|TRBV30|-
TGTGCCTGGAGTAGACTCTACCCCCCGGGACTGGCAACTAATGAAAAACTGTTTTTT
CAWSRLYPPGLATNEKLFF
>few|TRBJ2-2|15|TRBV7-3|-
TGTGCCAGCAGCTTATTGGGACAAAACACCGGGGAGCTGTTTTTT
CASSLLGQNTGELFF